The text below deals with one T cell receptor (beta chain). The antigen is not known. V lost 3 bases, J lost 7 bases, and 7 bases stayed unmatched. CDR1 is MGHRA and CDR2 is YSYEKL in the germline V gene. CDR3 length: 15 residues. This entry belongs to a study of cytomegalovirus exposure and HLA in healthy donors. PCR used 60 Vbeta primers and 13 Jbeta primers. The protocol was immunoSEQ multiplex PCR, while the TCRdb copy is restricted to in-frame clones and leaves out a portion. The table lists tens of thousands of clones. General study results and limits: A later analysis by the authors found several of the most significant clusters apparently linked to common viral pathogens.

The J gene is TRBJ1-5, the V gene TRBV4-1, with 9 bases matching TRBD1. The sequence derives from a middle-aged woman in good health and CMV-seropositive. The sample consisted of PBMCs. CDR3 in DNA: TGCGCCAGCAGCCAGGTACAGGGGGCCGGGCAGCCCCAGCATTTT. Encoded protein: CASSQVQGAGQPQHF.